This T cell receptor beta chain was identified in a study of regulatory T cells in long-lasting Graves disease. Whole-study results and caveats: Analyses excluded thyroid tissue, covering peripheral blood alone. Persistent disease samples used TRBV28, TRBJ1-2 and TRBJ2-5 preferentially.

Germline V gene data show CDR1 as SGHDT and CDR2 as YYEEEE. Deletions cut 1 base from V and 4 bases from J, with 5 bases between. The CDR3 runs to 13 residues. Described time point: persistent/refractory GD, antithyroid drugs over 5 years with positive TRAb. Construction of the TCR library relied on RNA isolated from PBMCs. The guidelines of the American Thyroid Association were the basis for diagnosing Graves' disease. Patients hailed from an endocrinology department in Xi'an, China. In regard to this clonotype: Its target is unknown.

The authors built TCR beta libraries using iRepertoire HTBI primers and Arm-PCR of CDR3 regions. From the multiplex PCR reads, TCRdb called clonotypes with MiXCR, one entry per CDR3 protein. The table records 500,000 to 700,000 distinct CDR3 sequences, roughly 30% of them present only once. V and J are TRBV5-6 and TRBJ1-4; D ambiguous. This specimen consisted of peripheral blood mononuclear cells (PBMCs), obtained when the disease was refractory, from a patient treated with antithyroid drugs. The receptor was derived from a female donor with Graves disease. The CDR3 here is CASSLMSNEKLFF. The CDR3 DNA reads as TGTGCCAGCAGCTTGATGAGTAATGAAAAACTGTTTTTT.